These 32 T cell receptor beta chains came from one sample sequenced in a study of Graves' ophthalmopathy and Graves' hyperthyroidism. Beta-chain TCR CDR3 regions were amplified from RNA transcripts. HTBI primers served in a first-round RT-PCR, which a second-round multiplex PCR followed. TCRdb re-analysed the multiplex PCR reads in MiXCR, keeping a single row per CDR3 protein. This table has about 550,000 distinct CDR3 sequences, just under 40% appearing once. The sample taken for sequencing was peripheral blood or thyroid tissue (not recorded which). Receptors originate from an adult man with Graves' hyperthyroidism.

This clonotype was observed many times. This rearrangement joins TRBV7-9 to TRBJ1-6; 8 bases agree with TRBD1. Per the germline V gene, CDR1 is SEHNR and CDR2 is FQNEAQ (reference sequence). Trimming took 5 bases from V and 12 from J; bases not matched to a gene: 9. CDR3 length equals 14 residues. CDR3 DNA sequence: TGTGCCAGCAGCCCCCCGGGACAGGTCGGACCCCTCCACTTT. It is translated as CASSPPGQVGPLHF.

CDR3 sequence: CASSRTGGPPGQYF. CDR3 nucleotides: TGTGCCAGCAGTCGGACCGGGGGCCCACCGGGGCAGTACTTC. The V call is TRBV27, the J call TRBJ2-7, with D perhaps TRBD1 or TRBD2 (6 bases each). Trimming took off 5 bases at V and 9 bases at J, with 20 bases between the two ends. This CDR3 comprises 14 residues. The germline gives CDR1 MNHEY, CDR2 SMNVEV (reference sequence).

This clonotype was detected a few times. The chain recombines TRBV3-1 with TRBJ2-7; D remains ambiguous. Trimming stripped 4 bases from V and 5 bases from J, with 21 bases between. Germline CDR1 is LGHDT and CDR2 is YNNKEL (reference sequence). This CDR3 spans 16 amino acids. CDR3 nucleotides: TGTGCCAGCAGCCGCCGCTTTTCGAACCTTTCGGACGAGCAGTACTTC. Translation: CASSRRFSNLSDEQYF.

This clonotype has ten or more counts. The chain couples TRBV15 to TRBJ2-2, with TRBD1 matching over 7 bases. The CDR3 runs 15 residues. The V gene end was trimmed by 3 bases and the J gene end by 1 base; junction bases not matched to a gene: 2. Germline V lookup: CDR1 LNHNV, CDR2 YYDKDF (reference sequence). For the CDR3, the DNA is TGTGCCACCAGCAGGACAGGGTGGAACACCGGGGAGCTGTTTTTT. Amino acid sequence: CATSRTGWNTGELFF.

A few counts support this clonotype. The chain recombines TRBV6-6 with TRBJ2-7, with D possibly matching TRBD2 (7 bases). This CDR3 has 19 residues. Trimming stripped 0 bases from V and 0 bases from J, with 21 bases between. Looked up from germline, CDR1 is MNHNY and CDR2 is SVGAGI (reference sequence). The CDR3 DNA is TGTGCCAGCAGTTACTCGAGTGTCCAGGGGCGGGGGAGCTCCTACGAGCAGTACTTC. Its translation: CASSYSSVQGRGSSYEQYF.

On this clonotype: Just one base apart from a much larger clone, this may be a read error. The final CDR3 position lacks the conserved phenylalanine or tryptophan, pointing to a likely read error. The J gene is TRBJ2-7, the V gene TRBV20-1; D is possibly TRBD2 (7 bases). CDR1 and CDR2 (germline): DFQATT, SNEGSKA (reference sequence). V was pared by 3 bases and J by 5 bases, with 20 bases between. This CDR3 has 15 residues. CDR3 region: CSASGGGSRGDEQYL. The DNA of the CDR3 is TGCAGTGCTAGTGGGGGCGGGAGTCGCGGCGACGAGCAGTACCTC.

This clonotype was recorded at least ten times. The chain recombines TRBV12-3 or TRBV12-4 with TRBJ1-6, with 9 bases identical to TRBD1. The CDR3 consists of 14 residues. V was clipped by 8 bases and J by 7 bases; unmatched bases: 6. Written as DNA, the CDR3 is TGTGCCAGCGGGGCCGGGACAGGGAATTCACCCCTCCACTTT. It codes for CASGAGTGNSPLHF.

The V call is TRBV15, the J call TRBJ1-3, with D uncertain. Trimming took off 1 base at V and 5 bases at J, with 12 bases between the two ends. Germline lookup yields CDR1 LNHNV and CDR2 YYDKDF (reference sequence). The CDR3 runs to 15 residues. The CDR3 DNA follows: TGTGCCACCAGCAGAGGCGGGGATGCAAGAAACACCATATATTTT. This encodes CATSRGGDARNTIYF.

This clonotype showed up many times. V usage is TRBV24-1 and J usage is TRBJ1-2, with D uncertain. This CDR3 region has 14 residues. Germline assignment: CDR1 KGHDR and CDR2 SFDVKD. V gave up 7 bases and J gave up 0 bases, with 11 bases separating them. CDR3 amino acids: CATRIREANYGYTF. Written as DNA, the CDR3 is TGTGCCACCAGGATAAGGGAAGCTAACTATGGCTACACCTTC.

This clonotype was observed at least ten times. The J gene is TRBJ1-2, the V gene TRBV7-9; D unclear. This CDR3 has 14 residues. CDR1 is SEHNR and CDR2 is FQNEAQ in the germline V gene (reference sequence). Trimming pared 0 bases from V and 2 bases from J, leaving 7 bases between. CDR3 in DNA: TGTGCCAGCAGCTTAGCTGGTAGCAACTATGGCTACACCTTC. Amino acids: CASSLAGSNYGYTF.

The gene calls are TRBV2 and TRBJ1-2; 7 bases are a match to TRBD1. The V gene's germline CDR1 is SNHLY and CDR2 FYNNEI. The V and J ends lost 5 bases and 5 bases, in that order; junction bases with no gene match: 8. CDR3 length equals 14 residues. In DNA form, the CDR3 reads TGTGCCAGCAGTTACTCGGACAGGAGATATGGCTACACCTTC. It codes for CASSYSDRRYGYTF.

At least ten counts were recorded for this clonotype. The rearrangement links TRBV2 to TRBJ2-5; perhaps D is TRBD1 or TRBD2 (6 bases each). With 3 bases removed from V and 5 bases from J, the gap between germline ends came to 16 bases. CDR3 length: 15 residues. Germline CDR1 reads SNHLY; CDR2 reads FYNNEI. The CDR3 is CASSEDRGLWETQYF. The CDR3 nucleotides are TGTGCCAGCAGTGAGGATCGGGGGCTTTGGGAGACCCAGTACTTC.

V is TRBV5-1 and J is TRBJ2-7; 7 nucleotides match TRBD1. The CDR3 spans 14 residues. Germline CDR1 is SGHRS and CDR2 is YFSETQ. Losses at the gene ends were 4 bases for V and 7 bases for J; bases not matched to a gene: 11. CDR3 in DNA: TGCGCCAGCAGCGGCAACAGGGGTATCGGTGAGCAGTACTTC. Amino acids: CASSGNRGIGEQYF.

This clonotype was counted many times. The J gene is TRBJ1-1, the V gene TRBV6-2 or TRBV6-3; 7 bases line up with TRBD1. Per germline, CDR1 MNHEY and CDR2 SVGEGT. The CDR3 sequence is 13 residues long. J lost 3 bases, V lost 2 bases, and 0 bases had no gene match. The CDR3 nucleotides are TGTGCCAGCAGTTACACAGGGGACACTGAAGCTTTCTTT. The encoded protein is CASSYTGDTEAFF.

The chain has TRBV29-1 and TRBJ2-2; 8 bases agree with TRBD2. The CDR3 sequence is 14 residues long. Germline loops: CDR1 SQVTM, CDR2 ANQGSEA. V shed 6 bases and J 8 bases; nucleotides not matched to a gene: 11. The CDR3 sequence is CSVPGTRATGELFF. Here the CDR3 DNA reads TGCAGCGTCCCCGGGACTAGAGCTACAGGGGAGCTGTTTTTT.

The table lists this clonotype with a few counts. V and J are TRBV7-9 and TRBJ2-2; D possibly matches TRBD1 or TRBD2 (5 bases each). The ends were cut back, 1 base at V and 0 bases at J, with 12 bases in the middle. Per germline, CDR1 SEHNR and CDR2 FQNEAQ (reference sequence). This CDR3 spans 17 amino acids. This CDR3 reads CASSLDSRGPNTGELFF. CDR3 nucleotide sequence: TGTGCCAGCAGCTTAGATAGCCGGGGACCGAACACCGGGGAGCTGTTTTTT.

This CDR3 reads CAPRQGAGTEAFF. The CDR3 DNA is TGTGCCCCGCGACAGGGGGCGGGCACTGAAGCTTTCTTT. The rearrangement uses TRBV7-8 and TRBJ1-1; TRBD1 aligns across 10 bases. The ends lost 11 bases at V and 4 bases at J; junction bases unmatched: 7. Germline V gives CDR1 SGHVS, CDR2 FQNEAQ. This CDR3 spans 13 amino acids.

This clonotype has at least ten counts. V gene TRBV4-1 combines with J gene TRBJ1-5; D is possibly TRBD1 (5 bases). V lost 2 bases, J lost 5 bases, and 10 bases lay in between. Germline CDR1 reads MGHRA; CDR2 reads YSYEKL. The length of the CDR3 is 14 residues. The CDR3 coding sequence is TGCGCCAGCAGCCAATTCAGGGAAGATCAGCCCCAGCATTTT. Translation gives CASSQFREDQPQHF.

The chain combines TRBV2 with TRBJ2-7; 9 bases match TRBD1. The better agreement between TRBJ2-1 and the DNA end casts doubt on the J call. Per germline, CDR1 SNHLY and CDR2 FYNNEI. CDR3 size: 13 residues. Here the CDR3 reads CATIRDRANEQFF. The CDR3 DNA reads as TGTGCCACCATCCGGGACAGGGCCAATGAGCAGTTCTTC.

This clonotype was seen ten or more times. The J gene is TRBJ2-2, the V gene TRBV2; no definite D call. Germline lookup yields CDR1 SNHLY and CDR2 FYNNEI. The CDR3 covers 13 residues. V lost 0 bases, J lost 6 bases, and 5 bases lay in between. The CDR3, as DNA: TGTGCCAGCAGTGAAGCTAGGTCCGGGGAGCTGTTTTTT. Translation gives CASSEARSGELFF.

The rearrangement joins TRBV7-9 to TRBJ2-5; TRBD2 might be the D (6 bases). The germline V gene encodes CDR1 SEHNR and CDR2 FQNEAQ (reference sequence). The CDR3 covers 14 residues. V was clipped by 6 bases and J by 7 bases, with 18 bases between them. The chain's CDR3 is CASSETAGRGTQYF. CDR3 sequence (DNA): TGTGCCAGCAGTGAAACCGCGGGACGAGGGACCCAGTACTTC.

The genes are TRBV15 and TRBJ2-7; D may match TRBD1 or TRBD2 (5 bases each). Between the trimmed V and J ends, which lost 3 bases and 5 bases, there was a span of 20 bases. The germline gives CDR1 LNHNV, CDR2 YYDKDF (reference sequence). The CDR3 sequence is 16 residues long. The CDR3 DNA is TGTGCCACCAGCAGTTACTCGGTCCCAGGGACCAACGAGCAGTACTTC. Its protein product is CATSSYSVPGTNEQYF.

The chain links TRBV6-6 to TRBJ1-1; D is ambiguous. The ends were cut back, 2 bases at V and 0 bases at J, with 7 bases in the middle. CDR1 is MNHNY and CDR2 is SVGAGI in the germline V gene (reference sequence). This CDR3 is 14 amino acids long. CDR3 residues: CASSYRPVNTEAFF. CDR3 in DNA: TGTGCCAGCAGTTACAGGCCAGTGAACACTGAAGCTTTCTTT.

Of note for this clonotype: This may arise from a read error, as a much more abundant clone is one base away. The genes are TRBV2 and TRBJ1-3; no clear D. CDR1 is SNHLY and CDR2 is FYNNEI in the germline V gene. CDR3 size: 16 residues. The CDR3 region is CASSVVALSSGNTINF. In DNA, the CDR3 is TGTGCCAGCAGTGTTGTAGCCCTCAGCTCTGGAAACACCATAAATTTT.

The CDR3 nucleotides are TGCGCCAGCAGCCGAATTGGGACCCTCCTTAGCAATCAGCCCCAGCATTTT. It specifies CASSRIGTLLSNQPQHF. The rearrangement joins TRBV5-1 to TRBJ1-5; a weak D match, TRBD1 (5 bases). The V and J ends lost 4 bases and 0 bases respectively, with 17 bases between them. Germline CDR1 reads SGHRS; CDR2 reads YFSETQ. The CDR3 is made up of 17 amino acids.

The CDR3 region has the DNA TGTGCCAGCAGCGTAGTGGGACAGGGGACAGATACGCAGTATTTT. This encodes CASSVVGQGTDTQYF. The chain is built from TRBV9 and TRBJ2-3, with TRBD1 matching over 10 bases. CDR3 length: 15 amino acids. V lost 0 bases and J lost 3; bases outside the gene matches: 1. The germline gives CDR1 SGDLS, CDR2 YYNGEE.

This clonotype showed up many times. DNA for the CDR3: TGTGCCAGCAGCCCCCTCGGATACACTGAAGCTTTCTTT. This codes for CASSPLGYTEAFF. The rearrangement uses TRBV7-6 and TRBJ1-1; D call uncertain. The CDR3 runs 13 residues. Germline CDR1 reads SGHVS; CDR2 reads FNYEAQ. V lost 5 bases and J 3 bases, leaving 10 bases between the germline ends. The complete variable domain, with remaining parts taken from reference TRBV7-6 and TRBJ1-1, reads GAGVSQSPRYKVTKRGQDVALRCDPISGHVSLYWYRQALGQGPEFLTYFNYEAQQDKSGLPNDRFSAERPEGSISTLTIQRTEQRDSAMYRCASSPLGYTEAFFGQGTRLTVV.

Ten or more counts support this clonotype. The chain carries TRBV6-1 and TRBJ1-1; D uncertain. The germline CDR1 and CDR2 sequences are MNHNS and SASEGT. This CDR3 contains 12 residues. V dropped 3 bases and J dropped 10 bases, with 12 bases sitting between them. The CDR3 sequence: CASSERASSAFF. The CDR3 DNA follows: TGTGCCAGCAGTGAGAGGGCCTCATCAGCTTTCTTT.

This clonotype has at least ten counts. The gene calls are TRBV20-1 and TRBJ1-5; possible D gene TRBD1, 5 bases. CDR1 is DFQATT and CDR2 is SNEGSKA in the germline V gene (reference sequence). Trimming removed 6 bases at V and 3 bases at J, with 12 bases between. The length of the CDR3 is 13 residues. The CDR3 DNA follows: TGCAGTGCACAGGACGGTCCCAATCAGCCCCAGCATTTT. Translated, it gives CSAQDGPNQPQHF.

This chain links TRBV12-3 or TRBV12-4 with TRBJ2-1; D is perhaps TRBD2 (6 bases). CDR3 size: 14 residues. The germline V and J ends were trimmed by 5 bases and 8 bases, with 16 bases remaining between them. CDR3 loop: CASSPGGMLDEQFF. The CDR3 DNA sequence: TGTGCCAGCAGTCCCGGCGGGATGCTGGATGAGCAGTTCTTC.

V and J are TRBV19 and TRBJ2-6; D remains unclear. The germline V gene encodes CDR1 LNHDA and CDR2 SQIVND (reference sequence). The CDR3 has 16 residues. Trimming removed 7 bases from V and 0 bases from J, with 13 bases in between. The CDR3 DNA sequence: TGTGCCAGTAAGCAGACGGCTACCTCTGGGGCCAACGTCCTGACTTTC. Protein sequence: CASKQTATSGANVLTF. The full variable domain, in which reference TRBV19 and TRBJ2-6 provide the parts outside the CDR3, is DGGITQSPKYLFRKEGQNVTLSCEQNLNHDAMYWYRQDPGQGLRLIYYSQIVNDFQKGDIAEGYSVSREKKESFPLTVTSAQKNPTAFYLCASKQTATSGANVLTFGAGSRLTVL.

Points on this clonotype: An end of the junction differs from the germline gene, which may be a read error. V usage is TRBV7-3 and J usage is TRBJ2-1; the D gene is possibly TRBD2 (6 bases). This CDR3 has 16 residues. CDR1 and CDR2 from the germline V gene are SGHTA and FQGTGA. The CDR3 protein is CASSRHGSTEANEQFF. In nucleotides, the CDR3 is TGCGCCAGCAGCAGACACGGGAGTACAGAGGCCAATGAGCAGTTCTTC.